The next 20 T cell receptor beta chains were all read from a single sample in a study of blood T cell repertoires in COVID-19. Assay used: immunoSEQ multiplex PCR; TCRdb lists only in-frame clones, some missing. The table has about 61,000 clones, 65% to 85% seen once. Sequencing used peripheral blood. The receptors derive from a woman between 65 and 79 years old with acute or convalescent COVID-19.

The V gene is TRBV20-1, the J gene TRBJ2-7; 7 nucleotides align to TRBD1. This CDR3 comprises 14 residues. The germline CDR1 and CDR2 sequences are DFQATT and SNEGSKA (reference sequence). V lost 3 bases, J lost 0 bases, and 5 bases stayed unmatched. CDR3 sequence reads: CSASPRGSSYEQYF. The CDR3 DNA reads as TGCAGTGCTAGTCCCAGGGGGAGCTCCTACGAGCAGTACTTC.

The chain joins TRBV24-1 to TRBJ2-3; 8 nucleotides match TRBD2. This CDR3 contains 15 residues. Germline V gene lookup returns CDR1 KGHDR and CDR2 SFDVKD. Unmatched junction bases numbered 3, after V lost 3 bases and J lost 2 bases. In nucleotides, the CDR3 is TGTGCCACCAGTGATGGAGCGGGGGACACAGATACGCAGTATTTT. Encoded protein: CATSDGAGDTDTQYF.

The chain recombines TRBV2 with TRBJ1-1; D is undetermined. Germline CDR1 is SNHLY and CDR2 is FYNNEI. This CDR3 contains 15 residues. Trimming stripped 3 bases from V and 2 bases from J, with 13 bases between. The chain's CDR3 is CASSDFGGGNTEAFF. DNA for the CDR3: TGTGCCAGCAGTGATTTCGGTGGAGGAAACACTGAAGCTTTCTTT.

The chain links TRBV7-8 to TRBJ1-5, with 9 bases that match TRBD1. Germline trimming cut 5 bases from V and 7 bases from J; bases unmatched to any gene: 12. CDR1 is SGHVS and CDR2 is FQNEAQ in the germline V gene. CDR3 length equals 16 residues. The CDR3 loop reads CASSTTGTGWRQPQHF. For the CDR3, the DNA is TGTGCCAGCAGCACGACCGGGACAGGGTGGAGGCAGCCCCAGCATTTT.

The chain carries TRBV9 and TRBJ1-2, with 9 bases that match TRBD1. The V and J ends lost 3 bases and 4 bases, in that order; junction bases with no gene match: 7. The length of the CDR3 is 15 residues. Germline CDR1 reads SGDLS; CDR2 reads YYNGEE. CDR3 sequence (DNA): TGTGCCAGCAGCGGCGGGGACAGGGTCGGCTATGGCTACACCTTC. Translating gives CASSGGDRVGYGYTF.

The chain combines TRBV28 with TRBJ1-1, with D tentatively TRBD1 (5 bases). Germline V gene data show CDR1 as MDHEN and CDR2 as SYDVKM. Between the trimmed V and J ends, which lost 2 bases and 0 bases, there was a span of 16 bases. This CDR3 has 17 amino acids. Here the CDR3 reads CASSLAGRGRMNTEAFF. CDR3 nucleotides: TGTGCCAGCAGTTTAGCGGGACGGGGCCGCATGAACACTGAAGCTTTCTTT.

The rearrangement links TRBV6-4 to TRBJ2-1, with 10 bases lining up with TRBD2. V was pared by 2 bases and J by 5 bases, with 0 bases of the junction left unmatched. CDR1 is MRHNA and CDR2 is SNTAGT in the germline V gene. The CDR3 loop spans 14 amino acids. This CDR3 is CASSDTSGDNEQFF. CDR3 DNA: TGTGCCAGCAGTGACACTAGCGGGGACAATGAGCAGTTCTTC.

The genes are TRBV12-5 and TRBJ1-2, with 10 bases lining up with TRBD1. Germline V gene lookup returns CDR1 LGHNT and CDR2 FRNRAP. This CDR3 region has 13 residues. V lost 6 bases and J lost 8; bases outside the gene matches: 6. The chain's CDR3 is CASGPDRGQGYTF. CDR3 DNA: TGTGCTAGTGGACCCGACAGGGGGCAAGGCTACACCTTC.

The CDR3 loop reads CASSIGEADTQYF. CDR3 sequence (DNA): TGTGCCAGCAGTATAGGGGAGGCAGATACGCAGTATTTT. V is TRBV27 and J is TRBJ2-3; D perhaps matches TRBD2 (6 bases). V was cut by 5 bases and J by 4 bases, with 10 bases left in between. The CDR3 runs to 13 residues. Looked up from germline, CDR1 is MNHEY and CDR2 is SMNVEV (reference sequence).

The chain couples TRBV7-6 to TRBJ2-5; D is ambiguous. This CDR3 spans 13 amino acids. Germline V gene lookup returns CDR1 SGHVS and CDR2 FNYEAQ. V was pared by 5 bases and J by 5 bases, with 12 bases between. The CDR3 reads CASSLRTVETQYF. CDR3 sequence (DNA): TGTGCCAGCAGCCTACGCACCGTGGAGACCCAGTACTTC.

V and J are TRBV7-6 and TRBJ2-2, with 10 bases that match TRBD2. The V segment lost 1 base and the J segment 5 bases; nucleotides outside the gene matches: 4. This CDR3 region has 16 residues. Germline V gives CDR1 SGHVS, CDR2 FNYEAQ. Here the CDR3 reads CASSLGLAGGTGELFF. In nucleotides, the CDR3 is TGTGCCAGCAGCTTAGGATTAGCGGGGGGAACCGGGGAGCTGTTTTTT. Supplemented by reference TRBV7-6 and TRBJ2-2, the full variable domain reads GAGVSQSPRYKVTKRGQDVALRCDPISGHVSLYWYRQALGQGPEFLTYFNYEAQQDKSGLPNDRFSAERPEGSISTLTIQRTEQRDSAMYRCASSLGLAGGTGELFFGEGSRLTVL.

This clone appeared a few times. The V call is TRBV29-1, the J call TRBJ2-1; 7 bases are a match to TRBD1. The CDR3 loop spans 16 amino acids. Germline values: CDR1 SQVTM, CDR2 ANQGSEA. The ends lost 0 bases at V and 0 bases at J; junction bases unmatched: 5. CDR3 nucleotides: TGCAGCGTTGAAGATATAGGGGGCCCCTCCTACAATGAGCAGTTCTTC. Amino acids: CSVEDIGGPSYNEQFF.

This clone was seen just once. V is TRBV6-5 and J is TRBJ2-5, with 7 positions matching TRBD1. The CDR3 runs 15 residues. The germline V gene has CDR1 MNHEY and CDR2 SVGAGI. The V segment lost 5 bases and the J segment 4 bases; nucleotides outside the gene matches: 10. CDR3 sequence reads: CASSPQTGRAETQYF. For the CDR3, the DNA is TGTGCCAGCAGTCCTCAGACAGGGCGAGCAGAGACCCAGTACTTC.

The chain links TRBV7-2 to TRBJ2-7, with 9 positions matching TRBD2. The trim removed 2 bases at V and 1 base at J, leaving 3 bases unmatched. This CDR3 comprises 15 residues. Germline CDR1 reads SGHTA; CDR2 reads FQGNSA. CDR3 amino acids: CASSLTSGPSYEQYF. The CDR3 nucleotides are TGTGCCAGCAGCTTAACTAGCGGGCCATCCTACGAGCAGTACTTC.

This rearrangement joins TRBV7-2 to TRBJ2-3; 11 bases match TRBD2. The ends lost 3 bases at V and 14 bases at J; junction bases unmatched: 10. The CDR3 extends over 14 amino acids. Looked up from germline, CDR1 is SGHTA and CDR2 is FQGNSA. In DNA, the CDR3 is TGTGCCAGCAGCTTCCTAGCGGGGGGCCCTCCGCGGTATTTT. Protein: CASSFLAGGPPRYF.

The rearrangement links TRBV20-1 to TRBJ2-1, with D possibly matching TRBD1 (5 bases). The germline V gene encodes CDR1 DFQATT and CDR2 SNEGSKA (reference sequence). The CDR3 loop spans 14 amino acids. Trimming removed 3 bases at V and 7 bases at J, with 16 bases between. DNA of the CDR3: TGCAGTGCTAGTCTCCAGGGATCACGGAATGAGCAGTTCTTC. Translating it yields CSASLQGSRNEQFF.

The rearrangement uses TRBV7-2 and TRBJ2-7; 10 nucleotides line up with TRBD2. The junction had 6 bases not matched to a gene; V was cut back by 5 bases and J by 2 bases. Germline V gene lookup returns CDR1 SGHTA and CDR2 FQGNSA. The CDR3 spans 15 residues. The CDR3: CASSLRAGGAYEQYF. The CDR3 region has the DNA TGTGCCAGCAGCCTTAGAGCGGGGGGGGCCTACGAGCAGTACTTC. The full variable domain, completed using reference TRBV7-2 and TRBJ2-7, is GAGVSQSPSNKVTEKGKDVELRCDPISGHTALYWYRQSLGQGLEFLIYFQGNSAPDKSGLPSDRFSAERTGGSVSTLTIQRTQQEDSAVYLCASSLRAGGAYEQYFGPGTRLTVT.

A single count supports this clone. This chain links TRBV15 with TRBJ2-7, with a possible D match to TRBD2 (5 bases). There are 15 residues in the CDR3. From germline, CDR1 is LNHNV and CDR2 YYDKDF (reference sequence). Trimming left V 2 bases short and J 5 bases short, with 16 bases between. The CDR3 is CATSRPPGEGDEQYF. CDR3 coding DNA: TGTGCCACCAGCAGACCACCCGGAGAGGGCGACGAGCAGTACTTC.

The chain couples TRBV2 to TRBJ2-5; 9 bases are shared with TRBD1. The J segment lost 5 bases and the V segment lost 11 bases, leaving 9 bases of the junction unmatched. The CDR3 contains 13 residues. The germline V gene has CDR1 SNHLY and CDR2 FYNNEI. The CDR3, as DNA: TGTGCCGGAAACAGGGGGCGTTTGGAGACCCAGTACTTC. Translating gives CAGNRGRLETQYF.

The chain has TRBV7-9 and TRBJ2-7; TRBD2 is a possible D gene (6 bases). This CDR3 region has 14 residues. Trimming cost V 7 bases and J 1 base, with 14 bases left between them. Germline V lookup: CDR1 SEHNR, CDR2 FQNEAQ (reference sequence). DNA of the CDR3: TGTGCCAGCACCTCGAGTGCGGGGTCCTACGAGCAGTACTTC. It specifies CASTSSAGSYEQYF.